The 18 T cell receptor beta chains in this list originate from one sample, sequenced in a study of T-cell memory formation after mild COVID-19. TCRdb re-called the 5' RACE reads with MiXCR, one entry per CDR3 protein. Here the sample spans roughly 200,000 distinct CDR3 sequences, approximately 10% being singletons. Sequencing used PBMCs or a T cell subset sorted from them (not recorded which). Receptors were obtained from a man aged 18-30 years who had mild COVID-19 (a few samples of this study predate the infection). Cell type and time point are not known.

This chain uses TRBV20-1 with TRBJ1-3; TRBD1 is a possible D gene (6 bases). V lost 4 bases to trimming and J lost 4 bases, with 11 bases between them. CDR3 length equals 13 residues. CDR1 is DFQATT, CDR2 SNEGSKA, per germline (reference sequence). CDR3 region: CSATQGSGNTIYF. The CDR3 bases are TGCAGTGCTACACAGGGTTCGGGAAACACCATATATTTT.

The rearrangement links TRBV7-2 to TRBJ2-3; D uncertain. Germline V lookup: CDR1 SGHTA, CDR2 FQGNSA. CDR3 length: 13 amino acids. With 6 bases removed from V and 5 bases from J, the gap between germline ends came to 12 bases. CDR3 sequence reads: CASRTLPGDTQYF. The CDR3 DNA is TGTGCCAGCAGAACACTACCGGGAGATACGCAGTATTTT.

The table lists this clonotype with a few counts. V usage is TRBV10-3 and J usage is TRBJ2-1; D is possibly TRBD1 (6 bases). Trimming pared 10 bases from V and 2 bases from J, leaving 12 bases between. In germline, CDR1 is ENHRY, CDR2 SYGVKD. The CDR3 is 13 residues long. CDR3 nucleotide sequence: TGTGCCACGGGGACATCTACCTACAATGAGCAGTTCTTC. This codes for CATGTSTYNEQFF.

This clonotype was detected a few times. The chain employs TRBV29-1 and TRBJ1-1; D is ambiguous. V was cut by 3 bases and J by 4 bases, with 9 bases left in between. CDR3 length: 12 amino acids. Per the germline V gene, CDR1 is SQVTM and CDR2 is ANQGSEA. The CDR3 loop reads CSVDLRGTEAFF. CDR3 in DNA: TGCAGCGTTGATCTTCGGGGCACTGAAGCTTTCTTT.

This clonotype was counted only a few times. The V and J genes are TRBV7-6 and TRBJ2-1, with a weak D call TRBD2 (7 bases). V lost 1 base to trimming and J lost 9 bases, with 16 bases between them. The length of the CDR3 is 15 residues. The germline gives CDR1 SGHVS, CDR2 FNYEAQ. CDR3 sequence: CASSLEWGGRGEQFF. Here the CDR3 DNA reads TGTGCCAGCAGCTTAGAGTGGGGGGGCCGAGGTGAGCAGTTCTTC.

The CDR3 bases are TGTGCCAGCAGCCCTCGGGCGGGTTCAAATAATTCACCCCTCCACTTT. This translates into CASSPRAGSNNSPLHF. J is TRBJ1-6 and V is TRBV5-5, with D uncertain. Germline CDR1 is SGHKS and CDR2 is YYEKEE (reference sequence). With 4 bases removed from V and 5 bases from J, the gap between germline ends came to 16 bases. CDR3 size: 16 residues.

The sample holds many counts of this clonotype. The chain carries TRBV5-1 and TRBJ2-3; tentatively, D is TRBD1 or TRBD2 (6 bases each). Germline V gene data show CDR1 as SGHRS and CDR2 as YFSETQ. V was cut by 8 bases and J by 6 bases, with 25 bases left in between. The length of the CDR3 is 16 residues. The CDR3: CASLRGGTPSGDTQYF. CDR3 nucleotides: TGCGCCAGTCTAAGGGGCGGGACACCCTCAGGGGATACGCAGTATTTT.

The chain is built from TRBV11-2 and TRBJ2-7; D not certain. CDR3 length: 14 residues. CDR1 is SGHAT, CDR2 FQNNGV, per germline. The germline V and J ends were trimmed by 5 bases and 3 bases, with 14 bases remaining between them. The chain's CDR3 is CASSPLRTDYEQYV. As DNA, the CDR3 is TGTGCCAGCAGCCCCCTCCGGACGGACTACGAGCAGTACGTC.

This chain links TRBV18 with TRBJ2-7; tentatively, D is TRBD2 (7 bases). The CDR3 has 18 residues. CDR1 is KGHSH, CDR2 LQKENI, per germline. V lost 1 base to trimming and J lost 5 bases, with 24 bases between them. For the CDR3, the DNA is TGTGCCAGCTCACCACGATTTGACGGCGGGGGCGCCTTCCACGAGCAGTACGTC. Translation: CASSPRFDGGGAFHEQYV.

This CDR3 reads CASSTPSGSEAFF. CDR3 DNA sequence: TGTGCCAGCAGCACACCGTCAGGGTCTGAAGCTTTCTTT. This chain links TRBV7-8 with TRBJ1-1, with D perhaps TRBD1 (5 bases). CDR3 length: 13 amino acids. The germline V gene encodes CDR1 SGHVS and CDR2 FQNEAQ. Deletions cut 5 bases from V and 6 bases from J, with 13 bases between.

This clonotype was recorded a few times. The chain combines TRBV11-1 with TRBJ2-1; 7 bases line up with TRBD1. This CDR3 has 16 amino acids. With 4 bases clipped from V and 1 base from J, the junction kept 7 bases outside the gene matches. The germline V gene encodes CDR1 SGHAT and CDR2 FQDESV (reference sequence). The CDR3 here is CASSSQGVSSYNEQFF. The CDR3 nucleotides read TGTGCCAGCAGCTCTCAGGGGGTTTCATCCTACAATGAGCAGTTCTTC.

The V gene is TRBV9, the J gene TRBJ1-1; TRBD1 aligns across 7 bases. Germline assignment: CDR1 SGDLS and CDR2 YYNGEE. The CDR3 sequence is 17 residues long. Trimming cost V 5 bases and J 2 bases; bases outside gene matches: 15. This chain's CDR3 is CASRTTPGTDDNTEAFF. The CDR3 nucleotides are TGTGCCAGCAGAACTACTCCCGGGACAGACGATAACACTGAAGCTTTCTTT.

This clonotype was recorded many times. The chain links TRBV18 to TRBJ2-3; 8 nucleotides align to TRBD2. Trimming removed 3 bases from V and 1 base from J; junction bases left unmatched: 6. Germline V lookup: CDR1 KGHSH, CDR2 LQKENI. CDR3 length equals 16 residues. CDR3 region: CASSPQRGLRTDTQYF. In DNA, the CDR3 is TGTGCCAGCTCACCCCAGCGGGGGTTGCGCACAGATACGCAGTATTTT.

The chain couples TRBV10-3 to TRBJ1-5; 8 positions agree with TRBD1. The trim removed 10 bases at V and 5 bases at J, leaving 4 bases unmatched. In germline, CDR1 is ENHRY, CDR2 SYGVKD. This CDR3 is built from 12 residues. This CDR3 is CATGQGDQPQHF. In DNA form, the CDR3 reads TGTGCCACCGGACAGGGCGATCAGCCCCAGCATTTT.

This chain connects TRBV12-3 or TRBV12-4 to TRBJ1-5; D possibly corresponds to TRBD1 (5 bases). This CDR3 is built from 12 residues. Deletions cut 6 bases from V and 7 bases from J, with 10 bases between. The CDR3 nucleotides are TGTGCCAGCAGGTTCCAGGGACAGCCCCAGCATTTT. Its protein product is CASRFQGQPQHF.

This clonotype turned up a few times. This chain joins TRBV4-2 and TRBJ1-6; 9 positions agree with TRBD1. The CDR3 covers 17 residues. J gave up 13 bases and V 0 bases, and 13 bases lay outside the gene matches. Germline CDR1 reads LGHNA; CDR2 reads YNFKEQ. The CDR3 DNA reads as TGTGCCAGCAGCCAAGACCTCACAGGGGGCGCGTTACCGCCCCTCCACTTT. Encoded protein: CASSQDLTGGALPPLHF.

The chain couples TRBV20-1 to TRBJ2-3; 9 nucleotides line up with TRBD2. The CDR3 is 17 residues long. Germline V gene data show CDR1 as DFQATT and CDR2 as SNEGSKA (reference sequence). V trimming: 2 bases; J trimming: 0 bases; junction bases outside the gene matches: 9. CDR3 in amino acids: CSARRYSGGPSTDTQYF. In DNA, the CDR3 is TGCAGTGCTAGACGATACAGCGGGGGGCCTAGCACAGATACGCAGTATTTT.

The rearrangement uses TRBV4-1 and TRBJ1-2; TRBD1 might be the D (6 bases). Germline assignment: CDR1 MGHRA and CDR2 YSYEKL. Trimming left V 2 bases short and J 10 bases short, with 26 bases between. The CDR3 is made up of 17 amino acids. The CDR3 reads CASSQPRTRGGDHFYTF. The CDR3 DNA is TGCGCCAGCAGCCAACCCCGTACGAGGGGGGGTGACCATTTCTACACCTTC.